The present T cell receptor (beta chain) was sequenced within a study of PD-1 blockade in classical Hodgkin lymphoma. Study-wide background: It was nivolumab at 3 mg/kg, given intravenously every 2 weeks, that patients received. Findings and caveats of the study: Baseline diversity resembling that of newly diagnosed patients was seen in complete responders. Nivolumab initiated under 1 year post-ASCT led to patient exclusion. With respect to the repertoire differences, their causes, possibly disease activity or prior therapy, remain undefined.

Per the germline V gene, CDR1 is SGHDT and CDR2 is YYEEEE. CDR3 length: 13 amino acids. V was pared by 1 base and J by 0 bases, with 3 bases between. The sample holds one count of this clone. Its antigen remains unidentified. Sequenced by immunoSEQ multiplex PCR; TCRdb stores in-frame clones only, minus some. The sample consists of approximately 24,000 clones, under 90% of them appearing once. Time point described: cycle 4 day 1 (C4D1), after less than 7 weeks of nivolumab. All trial patients relapsed after autologous stem cell transplantation. Sequencing was performed on peripheral blood mononuclear cells (PBMCs), taken before the fourth cycle of nivolumab. The V and J genes are TRBV5-6 and TRBJ2-3; D gene ambiguous. The receptor was derived from a human donor with classical Hodgkin lymphoma. For the CDR3, the DNA is TGTGCCAGCAGCTTGAGGAGCACAGATACGCAGTATTTT. Translating it yields CASSLRSTDTQYF.